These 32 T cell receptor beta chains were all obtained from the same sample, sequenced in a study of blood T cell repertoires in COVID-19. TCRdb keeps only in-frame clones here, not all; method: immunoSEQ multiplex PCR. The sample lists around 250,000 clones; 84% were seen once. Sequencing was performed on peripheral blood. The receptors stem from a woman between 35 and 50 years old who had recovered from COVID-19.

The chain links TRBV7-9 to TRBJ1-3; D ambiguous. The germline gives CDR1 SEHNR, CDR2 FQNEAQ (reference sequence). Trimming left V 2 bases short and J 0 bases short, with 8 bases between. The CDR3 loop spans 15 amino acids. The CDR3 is CASSLLAGSGNTIYF. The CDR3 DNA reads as TGTGCCAGCAGCTTATTGGCAGGCTCTGGAAACACCATATATTTT.

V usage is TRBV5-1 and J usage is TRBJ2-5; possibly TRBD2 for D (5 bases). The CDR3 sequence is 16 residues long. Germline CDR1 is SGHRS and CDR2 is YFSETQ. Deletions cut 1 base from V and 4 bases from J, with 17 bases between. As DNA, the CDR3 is TGCGCCAGCAGCTTGAGAGCTCGAGCGGTAGGAGAGACCCAGTACTTC. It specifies CASSLRARAVGETQYF.

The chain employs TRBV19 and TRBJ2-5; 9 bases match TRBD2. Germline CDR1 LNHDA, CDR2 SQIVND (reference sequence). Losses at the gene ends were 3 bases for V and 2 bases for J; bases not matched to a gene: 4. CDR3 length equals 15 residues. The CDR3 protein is CASSILAGPQETQYF. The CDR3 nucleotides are TGTGCCAGTAGTATCCTAGCGGGGCCTCAAGAGACCCAGTACTTC. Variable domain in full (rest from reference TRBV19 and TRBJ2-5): DGGITQSPKYLFRKEGQNVTLSCEQNLNHDAMYWYRQDPGQGLRLIYYSQIVNDFQKGDIAEGYSVSREKKESFPLTVTSAQKNPTAFYLCASSILAGPQETQYFGPGTRLLVL.

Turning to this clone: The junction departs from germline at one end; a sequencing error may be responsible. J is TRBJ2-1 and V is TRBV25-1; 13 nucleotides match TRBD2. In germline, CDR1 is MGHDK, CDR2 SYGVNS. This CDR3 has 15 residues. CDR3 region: CASSDPRTSGGPQVF. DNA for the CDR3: TGTGCCAGCAGTGACCCCCGGACTAGCGGGGGCCCCCAGGTCTTC.

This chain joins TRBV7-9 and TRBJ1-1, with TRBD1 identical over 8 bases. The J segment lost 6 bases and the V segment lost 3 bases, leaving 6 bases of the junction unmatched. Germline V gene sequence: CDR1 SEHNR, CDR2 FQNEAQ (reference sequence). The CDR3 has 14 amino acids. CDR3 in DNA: TGTGCCAGCAGCTTCGGACAGGGAAAGCCTGAAGCTTTCTTT. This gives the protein CASSFGQGKPEAFF.

CDR3 DNA sequence: TGTGCCAGCTCACCGGGGGCCATCAAAGGCGACACTGAAGCTTTCTTT. Its protein is CASSPGAIKGDTEAFF. This chain connects TRBV18 to TRBJ1-1, with D possibly being TRBD1 (6 bases). The length of the CDR3 is 16 residues. CDR1 KGHSH and CDR2 LQKENI come from the germline V gene. The V and J ends lost 3 bases and 3 bases respectively, with 17 bases between them.

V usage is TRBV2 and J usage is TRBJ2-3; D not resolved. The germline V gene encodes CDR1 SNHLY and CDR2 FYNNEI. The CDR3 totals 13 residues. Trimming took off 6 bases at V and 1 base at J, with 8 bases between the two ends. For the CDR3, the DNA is TGTGCCAGCAGCCCGACACGCACAGATACGCAGTATTTT. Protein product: CASSPTRTDTQYF.

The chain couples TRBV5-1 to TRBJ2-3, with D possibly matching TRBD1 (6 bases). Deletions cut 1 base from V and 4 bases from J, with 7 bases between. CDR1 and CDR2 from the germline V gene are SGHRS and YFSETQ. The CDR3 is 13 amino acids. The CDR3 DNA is TGCGCCAGCAGCTTGACAGGGTCAGATACGCAGTATTTT. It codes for CASSLTGSDTQYF.

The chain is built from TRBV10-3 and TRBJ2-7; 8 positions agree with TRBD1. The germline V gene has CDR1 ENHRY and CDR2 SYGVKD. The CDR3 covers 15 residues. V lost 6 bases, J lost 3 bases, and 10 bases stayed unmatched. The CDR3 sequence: CAISKMDRDGYEQYF. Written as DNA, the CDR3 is TGTGCCATCAGCAAAATGGACAGGGATGGCTACGAGCAGTACTTC.

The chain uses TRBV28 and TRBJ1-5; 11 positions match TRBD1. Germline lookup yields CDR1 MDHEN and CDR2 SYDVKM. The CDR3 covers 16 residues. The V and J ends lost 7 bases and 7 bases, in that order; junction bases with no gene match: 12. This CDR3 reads CASTNHGTGGQQPQHF. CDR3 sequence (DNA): TGTGCCAGCACCAATCACGGGACAGGGGGTCAGCAGCCCCAGCATTTT. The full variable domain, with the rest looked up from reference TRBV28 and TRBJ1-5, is DVKVTQSSRYLVKRTGEKVFLECVQDMDHENMFWYRQDPGLGLRLIYFSYDVKMKEKGDIPEGYSVSREKKERFSLILESASTNQTSMYLCASTNHGTGGQQPQHFGDGTRLSIL.

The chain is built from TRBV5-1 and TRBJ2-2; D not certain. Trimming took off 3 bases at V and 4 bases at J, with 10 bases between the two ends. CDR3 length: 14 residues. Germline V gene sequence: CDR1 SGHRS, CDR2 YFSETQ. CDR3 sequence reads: CASSSGSSTGELFF. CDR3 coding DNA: TGCGCCAGCAGCTCGGGTTCTTCCACCGGGGAGCTGTTTTTT.

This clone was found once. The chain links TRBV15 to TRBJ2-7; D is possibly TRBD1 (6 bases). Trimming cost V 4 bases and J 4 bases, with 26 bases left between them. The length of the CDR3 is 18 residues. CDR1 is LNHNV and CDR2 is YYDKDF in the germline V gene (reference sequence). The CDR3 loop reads CATSNNLDRRSRGYEQYF. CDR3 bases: TGTGCCACCAGCAATAACCTAGACAGGCGTTCAAGGGGGTACGAGCAGTACTTC.

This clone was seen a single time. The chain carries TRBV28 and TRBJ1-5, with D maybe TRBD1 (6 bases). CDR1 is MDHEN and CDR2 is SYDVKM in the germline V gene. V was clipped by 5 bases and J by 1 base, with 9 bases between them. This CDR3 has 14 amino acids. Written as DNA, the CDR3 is TGTGCCAGCAGTCAAGGGGGAAGCAATCAGCCCCAGCATTTT. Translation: CASSQGGSNQPQHF.

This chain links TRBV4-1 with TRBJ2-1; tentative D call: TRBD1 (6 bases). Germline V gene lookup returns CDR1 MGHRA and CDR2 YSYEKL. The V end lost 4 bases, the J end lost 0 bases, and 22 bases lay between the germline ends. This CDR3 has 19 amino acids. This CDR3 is CASSLRGPEAVSSYNEQFF. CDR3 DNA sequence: TGCGCCAGCAGCCTCAGGGGCCCCGAAGCGGTCAGCTCCTACAATGAGCAGTTCTTC.

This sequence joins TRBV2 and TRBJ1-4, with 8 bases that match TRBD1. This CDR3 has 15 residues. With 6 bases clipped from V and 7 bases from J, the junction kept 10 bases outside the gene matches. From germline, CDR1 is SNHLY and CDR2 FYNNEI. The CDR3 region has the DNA TGTGCCAGCAGGGCCCCTCCAGGGGGCGGTGAAAAACTGTTTTTT. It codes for CASRAPPGGGEKLFF.

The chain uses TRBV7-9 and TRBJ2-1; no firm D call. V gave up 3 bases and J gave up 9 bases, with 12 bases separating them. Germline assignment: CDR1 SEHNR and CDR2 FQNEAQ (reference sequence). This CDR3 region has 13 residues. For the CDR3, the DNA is TGTGCCAGCAGCTTCTTTCTTCACGGTGAGCAGTTCTTC. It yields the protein CASSFFLHGEQFF.

The CDR3 bases are TGTGCCAGCAGCCCCCTAGCCTGGAGCTCCTACGAGCAGTACTTC. Translating it yields CASSPLAWSSYEQYF. The rearrangement links TRBV7-2 to TRBJ2-7, with D perhaps TRBD2 (5 bases). V shed 5 bases and J shed 0 bases, with 14 bases lying between them. The CDR3 contains 15 residues. Germline CDR1 SGHTA, CDR2 FQGNSA. The full variable domain, rest sourced from reference TRBV7-2 and TRBJ2-7, is GAGVSQSPSNKVTEKGKDVELRCDPISGHTALYWYRQSLGQGLEFLIYFQGNSAPDKSGLPSDRFSAERTGGSVSTLTIQRTQQEDSAVYLCASSPLAWSSYEQYFGPGTRLTVT.

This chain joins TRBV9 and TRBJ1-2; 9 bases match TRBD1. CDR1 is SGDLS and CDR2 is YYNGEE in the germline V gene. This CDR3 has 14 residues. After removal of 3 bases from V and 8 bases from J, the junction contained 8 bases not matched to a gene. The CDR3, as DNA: TGTGCCAGCAGCGAGGACAGGGGTTTAGGGGGCTACACCTTC. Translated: CASSEDRGLGGYTF.

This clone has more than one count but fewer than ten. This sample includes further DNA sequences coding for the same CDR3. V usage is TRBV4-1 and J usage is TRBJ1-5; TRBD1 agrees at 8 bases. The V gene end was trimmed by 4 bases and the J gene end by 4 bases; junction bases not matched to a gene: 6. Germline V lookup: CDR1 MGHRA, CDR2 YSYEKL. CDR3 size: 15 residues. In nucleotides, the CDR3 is TGCGCCAGCAGCCCTGGACAGGGCCCGAATCAGCCCCAGCATTTT. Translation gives CASSPGQGPNQPQHF.

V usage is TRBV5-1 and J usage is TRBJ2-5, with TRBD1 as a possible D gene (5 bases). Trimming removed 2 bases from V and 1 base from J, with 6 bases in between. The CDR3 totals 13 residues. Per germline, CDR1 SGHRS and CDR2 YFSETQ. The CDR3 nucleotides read TGCGCCAGCAGCTTAGACAGCCAAGAGACCCAGTACTTC. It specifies CASSLDSQETQYF.

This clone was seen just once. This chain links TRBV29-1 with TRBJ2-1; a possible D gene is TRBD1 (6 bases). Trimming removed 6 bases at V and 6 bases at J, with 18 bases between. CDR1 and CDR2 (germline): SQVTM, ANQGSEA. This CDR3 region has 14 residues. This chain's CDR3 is CSVKQGFDINEQFF. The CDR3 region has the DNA TGCAGCGTGAAACAGGGATTTGATATCAATGAGCAGTTCTTC.

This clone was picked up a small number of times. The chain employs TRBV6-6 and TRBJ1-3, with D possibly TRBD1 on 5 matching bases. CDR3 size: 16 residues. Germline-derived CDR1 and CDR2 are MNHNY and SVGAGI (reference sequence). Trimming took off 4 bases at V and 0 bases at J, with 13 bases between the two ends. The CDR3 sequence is CASSSPSGASGNTIYF. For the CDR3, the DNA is TGTGCCAGCAGTTCGCCCAGTGGGGCCTCTGGAAACACCATATATTTT.

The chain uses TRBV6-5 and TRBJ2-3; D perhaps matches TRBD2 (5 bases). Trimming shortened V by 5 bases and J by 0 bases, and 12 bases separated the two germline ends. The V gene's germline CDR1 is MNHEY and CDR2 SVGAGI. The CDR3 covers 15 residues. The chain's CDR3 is CASSRNGESTDTQYF. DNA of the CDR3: TGTGCCAGCAGTCGAAACGGGGAGAGCACAGATACGCAGTATTTT.

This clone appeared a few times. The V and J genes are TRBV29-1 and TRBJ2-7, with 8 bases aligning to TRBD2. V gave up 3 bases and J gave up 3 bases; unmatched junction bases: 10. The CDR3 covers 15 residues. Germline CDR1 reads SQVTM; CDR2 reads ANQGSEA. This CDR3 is CSVDQQGLGNYEQYF. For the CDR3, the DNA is TGCAGCGTTGATCAACAGGGACTAGGGAACTACGAGCAGTACTTC.

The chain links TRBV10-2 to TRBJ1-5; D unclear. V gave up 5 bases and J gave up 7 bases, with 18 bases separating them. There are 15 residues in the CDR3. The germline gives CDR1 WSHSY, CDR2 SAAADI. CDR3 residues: CASSRTLPAGQPQHF. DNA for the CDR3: TGCGCCAGCAGTAGGACTCTCCCTGCGGGCCAGCCCCAGCATTTT.

The CDR3 DNA is TGTGCCAGCAGTTTCCTCGACAGGGGCTTTTATGGCTACACCTTC. It translates to CASSFLDRGFYGYTF. V gene TRBV2 combines with J gene TRBJ1-2; the match to TRBD1 covers 8 bases. The J segment lost 5 bases and the V segment lost 5 bases, leaving 10 bases of the junction unmatched. The CDR3 covers 15 residues. CDR1 is SNHLY and CDR2 is FYNNEI in the germline V gene.

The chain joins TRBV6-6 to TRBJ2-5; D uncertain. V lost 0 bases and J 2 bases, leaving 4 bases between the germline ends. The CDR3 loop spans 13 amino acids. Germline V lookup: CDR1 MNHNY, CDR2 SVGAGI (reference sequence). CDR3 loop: CASSYSFQETQYF. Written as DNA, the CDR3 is TGTGCCAGCAGTTACTCCTTTCAAGAGACCCAGTACTTC.

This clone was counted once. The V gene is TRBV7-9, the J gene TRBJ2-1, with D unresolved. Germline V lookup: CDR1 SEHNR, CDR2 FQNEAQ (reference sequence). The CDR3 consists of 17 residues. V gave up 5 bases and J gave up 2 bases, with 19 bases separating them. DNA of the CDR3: TGTGCCAGCAGCCCAGTGTACCAGGATATTCCCTACAATGAGCAGTTCTTC. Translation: CASSPVYQDIPYNEQFF.

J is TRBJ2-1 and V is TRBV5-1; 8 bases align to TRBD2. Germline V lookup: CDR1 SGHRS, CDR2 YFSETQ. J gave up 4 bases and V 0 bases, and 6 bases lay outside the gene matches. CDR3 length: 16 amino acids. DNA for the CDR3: TGCGCCAGCAGCTTGGCCGGGACTAGTGCTTACAATGAGCAGTTCTTC. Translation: CASSLAGTSAYNEQFF.

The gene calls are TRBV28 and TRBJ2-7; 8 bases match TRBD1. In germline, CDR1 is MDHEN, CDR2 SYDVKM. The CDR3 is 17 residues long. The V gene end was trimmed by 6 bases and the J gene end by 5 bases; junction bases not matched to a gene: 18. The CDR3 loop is CASSAWVTGVKTDEQYF. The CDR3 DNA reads TGTGCCAGCAGCGCCTGGGTGACAGGGGTCAAAACGGACGAGCAGTACTTC.

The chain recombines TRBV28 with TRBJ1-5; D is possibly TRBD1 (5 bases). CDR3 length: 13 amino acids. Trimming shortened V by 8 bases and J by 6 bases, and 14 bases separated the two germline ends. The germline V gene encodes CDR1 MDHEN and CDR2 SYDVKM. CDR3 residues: CASGKSGGQPQHF. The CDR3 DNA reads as TGTGCCAGCGGAAAATCGGGGGGTCAGCCCCAGCATTTT. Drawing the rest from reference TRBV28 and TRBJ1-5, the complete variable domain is DVKVTQSSRYLVKRTGEKVFLECVQDMDHENMFWYRQDPGLGLRLIYFSYDVKMKEKGDIPEGYSVSREKKERFSLILESASTNQTSMYLCASGKSGGQPQHFGDGTRLSIL.

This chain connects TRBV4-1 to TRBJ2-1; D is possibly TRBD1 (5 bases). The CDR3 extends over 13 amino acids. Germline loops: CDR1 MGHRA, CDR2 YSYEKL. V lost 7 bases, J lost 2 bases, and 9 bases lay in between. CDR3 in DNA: TGCGCCAGCACACAGGATCCCTACAATGAGCAGTTCTTC. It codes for CASTQDPYNEQFF.